The rows below give T cell receptor beta chains drawn from one sample of a study of blood T cell repertoires in COVID-19. Clones were read by immunoSEQ multiplex PCR, and TCRdb kept only the in-frame ones, dropping some. Of fewer than 80,000 clones listed, 74% are singletons. The sequencing sample was made of peripheral blood. These receptors were collected from a woman of 80 years or more with acute or convalescent COVID-19. CDR3s include the opening cysteine and the closing phenylalanine or tryptophan. Each record gives: J gene, D gene, clone size, V gene, CDR3 DNA, CDR3 protein. A D gene is named only where the DNA matches it firmly. Only part of the rows carry a size: once, few, many, or a class if the clone is expanded.

TRBJ1-3	TRBD1	NA	TRBV24-1	TGTGCCACCAGTGAGCGGGACAGGGGAACTGGAAACACCATATATTTT	CATSERDRGTGNTIYF
TRBJ1-2	TRBD1	NA	TRBV7-2	TGTGCCAGCAGCTTAACAGGGGGCGCCTACGGCTACACCTTC	CASSLTGGAYGYTF
TRBJ2-7	TRBD2	NA	TRBV30	TGTGCCTGGGAGAGTAGCGGGACCTACGAGCAGTACTTC	CAWESSGTYEQYF
TRBJ2-1	NA	few	TRBV11-2	TGTGCCAGCAGGAAGCATGGACAAGGCTCCTACAATGAGCAGTTCTTC	CASRKHGQGSYNEQFF
TRBJ2-1	TRBD2	NA	TRBV30	TGTGCCTGGAGAGCCGAAGGTAGCGGGAGTTACAATGAGCAGTTCTTC	CAWRAEGSGSYNEQFF
TRBJ2-2	NA	NA	TRBV21-1	TGTGCCAGCAGCACAGAACCTAACACCGGGGAGCTGTTTTTT	CASSTEPNTGELFF
TRBJ2-7	TRBD1	NA	TRBV14	TGTGCCAGCAGCTACGTCCGGGACAGCCCTTCTAAGCAGTACTTC	CASSYVRDSPSKQYF
TRBJ1-2	TRBD1	NA	TRBV28	TGTGCCAGCAGTTTGCATGATCCGGGACAGGAGCGCTATGGCTACACCTTC	CASSLHDPGQERYGYTF
TRBJ2-2	NA	NA	TRBV7-8	TGTGCCAGCAGCTCCTTAAATGGGGGGTTAGGCGGGGAGCTGTTTTTT	CASSSLNGGLGGELFF
TRBJ1-4	NA	NA	TRBV7-9	TGTGCCAGCACCATACAGGGTAGAAATGAAAAACTGTTTTTT	CASTIQGRNEKLFF
TRBJ1-1	NA	few	TRBV29-1	TGCAGCGTTGGGGGGGGGTTGAACACTGAAGCTTTCTTT	CSVGGGLNTEAFF
TRBJ2-2	TRBD1	NA	TRBV6-5	TGTGCCAGCAGTTGGGACAGGAACACCGGGGAGCTGTTTTTT	CASSWDRNTGELFF
TRBJ2-1	NA	NA	TRBV4-2	TGTGCCAGCAGCCCTGACACCCGAGTAAGTGAGCAGTTCTTC	CASSPDTRVSEQFF
TRBJ2-3	TRBD1	NA	TRBV11-2	TGTGCCAGCAGCTACACAGGGGGGAGAGATACGCAGTATTTT	CASSYTGGRDTQYF